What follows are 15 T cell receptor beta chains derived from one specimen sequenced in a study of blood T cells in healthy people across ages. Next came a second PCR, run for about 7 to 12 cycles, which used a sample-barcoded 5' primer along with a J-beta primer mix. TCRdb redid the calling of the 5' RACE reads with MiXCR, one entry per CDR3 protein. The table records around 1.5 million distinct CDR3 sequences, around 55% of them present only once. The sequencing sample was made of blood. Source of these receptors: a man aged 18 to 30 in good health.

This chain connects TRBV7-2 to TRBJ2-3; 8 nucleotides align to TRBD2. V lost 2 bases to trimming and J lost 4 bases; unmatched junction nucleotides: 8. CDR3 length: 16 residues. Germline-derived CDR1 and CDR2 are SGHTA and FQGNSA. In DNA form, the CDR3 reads TGTGCCAGCAGCTTATCGGGCCCGGGGGGGGCAGATACGCAGTATTTT. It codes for CASSLSGPGGADTQYF.

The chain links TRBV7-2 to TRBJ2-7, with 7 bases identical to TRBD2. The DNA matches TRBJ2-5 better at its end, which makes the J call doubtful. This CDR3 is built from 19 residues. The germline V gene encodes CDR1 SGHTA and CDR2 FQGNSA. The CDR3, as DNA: TGTGCCAGCAGCTCCCAGACGGGGGTAGCGGGTAACTTAGAAGAGACCCAGTACTTC. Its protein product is CASSSQTGVAGNLEETQYF.

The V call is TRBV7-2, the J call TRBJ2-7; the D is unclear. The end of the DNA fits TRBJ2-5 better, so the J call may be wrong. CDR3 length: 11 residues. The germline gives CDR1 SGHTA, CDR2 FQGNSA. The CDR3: CASSLLRTQYF. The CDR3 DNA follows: TGTGCCAGCAGCTTACTGAGGACCCAGTACTTC.

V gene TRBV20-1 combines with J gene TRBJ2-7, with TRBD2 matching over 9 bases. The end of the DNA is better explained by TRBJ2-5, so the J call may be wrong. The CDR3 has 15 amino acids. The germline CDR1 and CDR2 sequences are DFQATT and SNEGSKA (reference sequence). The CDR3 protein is CSARRLAGSGETQYF. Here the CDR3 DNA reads TGCAGTGCTAGACGCCTAGCGGGGTCGGGAGAGACCCAGTACTTC.

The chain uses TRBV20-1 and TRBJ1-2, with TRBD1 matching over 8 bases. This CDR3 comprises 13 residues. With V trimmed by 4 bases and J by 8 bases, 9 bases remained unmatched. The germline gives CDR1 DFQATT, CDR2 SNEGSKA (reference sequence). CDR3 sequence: CSAKNRGAVGYTF. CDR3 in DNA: TGCAGTGCTAAGAACAGGGGGGCGGTCGGCTACACCTTC.

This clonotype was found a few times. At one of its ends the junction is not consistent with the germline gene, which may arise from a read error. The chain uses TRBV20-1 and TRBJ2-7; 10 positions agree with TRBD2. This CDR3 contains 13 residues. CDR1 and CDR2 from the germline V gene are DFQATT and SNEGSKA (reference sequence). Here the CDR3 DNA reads TGCAGCGCTAGCGGGGGAAATCCCTACGAGCAGTACTTC. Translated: CSASGGNPYEQYF.

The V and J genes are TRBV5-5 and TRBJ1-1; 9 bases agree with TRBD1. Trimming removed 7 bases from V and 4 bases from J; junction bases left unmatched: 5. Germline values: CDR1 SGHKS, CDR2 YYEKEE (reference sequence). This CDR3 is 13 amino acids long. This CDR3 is CASHGQGSTEAFF. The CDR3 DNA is TGTGCCAGCCACGGACAGGGGAGCACTGAAGCTTTCTTT.

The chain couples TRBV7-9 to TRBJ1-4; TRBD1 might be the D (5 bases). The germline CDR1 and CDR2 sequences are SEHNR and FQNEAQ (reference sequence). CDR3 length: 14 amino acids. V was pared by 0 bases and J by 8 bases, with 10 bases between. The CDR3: CASSLASRVEKLFF. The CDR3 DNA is TGTGCCAGCAGCTTAGCTTCCAGGGTAGAAAAACTGTTTTTT.

The CDR3 protein is CSVEDNRLGWINEQFF. The CDR3 coding sequence is TGCAGCGTTGAAGATAATAGGTTGGGGTGGATCAATGAGCAGTTCTTC. J is TRBJ2-1 and V is TRBV29-1; no reliable D call. This CDR3 has 16 amino acids. The V gene lost 0 bases and the J gene lost 6 bases, with 18 bases spanning the gap. Germline V lookup: CDR1 SQVTM, CDR2 ANQGSEA.

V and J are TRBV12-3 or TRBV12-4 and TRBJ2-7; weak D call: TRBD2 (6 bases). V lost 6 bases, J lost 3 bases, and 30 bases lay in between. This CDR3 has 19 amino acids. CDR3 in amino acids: CASSSTLPVRRELIYEQYF. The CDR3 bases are TGTGCCAGCAGCTCAACCCTCCCAGTAAGGCGGGAACTGATCTACGAGCAGTACTTC.

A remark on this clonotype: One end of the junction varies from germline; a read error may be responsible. The CDR3 DNA follows: TGTGCCAGCAGCCAAACAGGGGGTGATTCGGGGGGGCTGTTTTTT. Its translation: CASSQTGGDSGGLFF. The genes are TRBV7-2 and TRBJ2-2; possibly TRBD1 for D (8 bases). The CDR3 extends over 15 amino acids. Germline V gene lookup returns CDR1 SGHTA and CDR2 FQGNSA. Looking up the rest from reference TRBV7-2 and TRBJ2-2 gives the full variable domain: GAGVSQSPSNKVTEKGKDVELRCDPISGHTALYWYRQSLGQGLEFLIYFQGNSAPDKSGLPSDRFSAERTGGSVSTLTIQRTQQEDSAVYLCASSQTGGDSGGLFFGEGSRLTVL.

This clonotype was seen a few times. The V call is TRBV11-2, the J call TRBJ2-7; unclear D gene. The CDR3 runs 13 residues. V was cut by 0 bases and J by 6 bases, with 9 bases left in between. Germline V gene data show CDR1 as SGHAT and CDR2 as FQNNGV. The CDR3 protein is CASSLDRTPEQYF. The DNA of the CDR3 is TGTGCCAGCAGCTTAGATAGGACCCCCGAGCAGTACTTC.

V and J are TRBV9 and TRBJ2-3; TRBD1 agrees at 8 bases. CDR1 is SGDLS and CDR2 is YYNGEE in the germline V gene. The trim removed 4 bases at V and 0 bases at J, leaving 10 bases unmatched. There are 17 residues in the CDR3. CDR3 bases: TGTGCCAGCAGCCCCGACACCGGACAGGGTAGCACAGATACGCAGTATTTT. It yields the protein CASSPDTGQGSTDTQYF.

This chain's CDR3 is CASTHRGVDEQFF. CDR3 nucleotides: TGTGCCAGCACCCACAGGGGAGTCGATGAGCAGTTCTTC. The rearrangement links TRBV7-9 to TRBJ2-1, with 7 nucleotides matching TRBD1. Germline trimming cut 7 bases from V and 8 bases from J; bases unmatched to any gene: 8. The germline V gene has CDR1 SEHNR and CDR2 FQNEAQ (reference sequence). This CDR3 contains 13 residues.

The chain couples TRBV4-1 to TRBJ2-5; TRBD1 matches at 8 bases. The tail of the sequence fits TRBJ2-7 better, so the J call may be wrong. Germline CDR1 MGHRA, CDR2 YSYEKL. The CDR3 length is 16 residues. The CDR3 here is CASSQESIGQGGEQYF. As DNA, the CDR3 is TGCGCCAGCAGCCAAGAGTCGATCGGACAGGGCGGCGAGCAGTACTTC.